Detailed here is one T cell receptor (beta chain). Its antigen is not identified. The sample comes from a study of post-analysis software for immune sequencing data. Study outcomes and limitations: The study found TRBV5-6, TRBV5-1 and TRBV20-1 among about five TRBV segments more frequent in patients than controls.

The CDR3 extends over 15 amino acids. J lost 7 bases, V lost 1 base, and 9 bases had no gene match. The TCR beta cDNA libraries contained unique molecular identifiers. TCRdb independently ran MiXCR on the PCR reads; one entry per CDR3 protein. The repertoire holds about 820,000 distinct CDR3 sequences, with around 50% as singletons. The sample taken for sequencing was blood. The rearrangement uses TRBV12-3 or TRBV12-4 and TRBJ2-7; 8 positions match TRBD2. The TCR was taken from a girl aged 5-17 years with multiple sclerosis. The CDR3 nucleotides are TGTGCCAGCAGTTTAGGCGGGGGGCCAACGGGGGAGCAGTACTTC. Its protein product is CASSLGGGPTGEQYF.